A selection of T cell receptor beta chains follows, all from one sample in a study of cytomegalovirus exposure and HLA in healthy donors. Generated by immunoSEQ multiplex PCR, the TCRdb table keeps only in-frame clones and is missing some. Among over 150,000 clones, over 70% were seen once, and the ten largest hold about 4.7%. Source material: PBMCs. These receptor sequences come from a man in his thirties or forties in good health and CMV-seronegative. Both conserved end residues are part of each CDR3. The D gene is left open where the match is weak. Size values are once, few and many counts, or a class for expanded clones, and some rows have none.

V	size	J	D	CDR3	DNA
TRBV6-1	-	TRBJ1-6	TRBD1	CASSDIGQGNSPLHF	TGTGCCAGCAGTGACATAGGACAGGGTAATTCACCCCTCCACTTT
TRBV28	-	TRBJ2-7	-	CASSSVLNRVRSYEQYF	TGTGCCAGCAGTTCAGTGTTAAACAGGGTCCGCTCCTACGAGCAGTACTTC
TRBV11-1	-	TRBJ2-7	TRBD2	CASSLSPPTSGSYEQYF	TGTGCCAGCAGCTTAAGCCCACCTACTAGCGGGAGTTACGAGCAGTACTTC
TRBV7-7	-	TRBJ2-5	-	CASSLPGVETQYF	TGTGCCAGCAGCTTACCCGGGGTGGAGACCCAGTACTTC
TRBV4-3	-	TRBJ2-1	-	CASSRTLYNEQFF	TGCGCCAGCAGCAGGACACTCTACAATGAGCAGTTCTTC
TRBV4-1	-	TRBJ2-1	TRBD1	CASRPRQGYYNEQFF	TGCGCCAGCAGGCCCCGACAGGGGTACTACAATGAGCAGTTCTTC
TRBV6-5	-	TRBJ2-7	-	CASSIGGYEQYF	TGTGCCAGCAGTATCGGGGGTTACGAGCAGTACTTC
TRBV9	once	TRBJ1-5	-	CASRDLGQGAIGPQHF	TGTGCCAGCCGGGACTTAGGCCAAGGCGCTATCGGGCCCCAGCATTTT
TRBV10-3	once	TRBJ1-2	TRBD1	CAISGTGGIYGYTF	TGTGCCATCAGTGGGACAGGGGGTATCTATGGCTACACCTTC
TRBV27	-	TRBJ2-7	-	CASSSLWGLDSSEQYF	TGTGCCAGCAGTTCCCTCTGGGGGCTAGACAGTTCCGAGCAGTACTTC
TRBV18	few	TRBJ1-4	-	CASSRQGLNEKLFF	TGTGCCAGCTCACGCCAGGGATTGAATGAAAAACTGTTTTTT
TRBV5-1	-	TRBJ2-1	-	CASSLGPGLGSEQFF	TGCGCCAGCAGCTTGGGGCCAGGCTTGGGGAGTGAGCAGTTCTTC
TRBV6-1	-	TRBJ2-7	-	CASSEASPPLGQYF	TGTGCCAGCAGTGAAGCGTCCCCCCCCCTCGGGCAGTACTTC
TRBV5-1	-	TRBJ1-1	-	CASSLFGGRNTEAFF	TGCGCCAGCAGCTTGTTCGGGGGACGGAACACTGAAGCTTTCTTT
TRBV6-5	once	TRBJ2-3	-	CASSFWRGYTDTQYF	TGTGCCAGCAGCTTCTGGCGGGGTTACACAGATACGCAGTATTTT
TRBV2	-	TRBJ2-3	TRBD2	CASGGQLAGSDTQYF	TGTGCCAGCGGTGGGCAGCTAGCGGGCTCAGATACGCAGTATTTT
TRBV4-1	-	TRBJ2-2	-	CASSLRQTTGELFF	TGCGCCAGCAGCCTCCGACAGACCACCGGGGAGCTGTTTTTT
TRBV6-1	once	TRBJ1-5	-	CVSSRDVNQPQHF	TGTGTCAGCAGCAGGGATGTTAATCAGCCCCAGCATTTT
TRBV5-1	-	TRBJ2-1	TRBD2	CASSFSSGSYNEQFF	TGCGCCAGCAGCTTCTCTAGCGGCTCCTACAATGAGCAGTTCTTC
TRBV12-2	-	TRBJ1-4	-	CASLWDRAYEKLFF	TGTGCAAGTCTATGGGACAGAGCCTATGAAAAACTGTTTTTT
TRBV28	-	TRBJ2-2	-	CATKRAGNTGELFF	TGTGCCACCAAGAGGGCAGGCAACACCGGGGAGCTGTTTTTT
TRBV28	-	TRBJ2-1	-	CASRIQEYSYNEQFF	TGTGCCAGCAGGATACAGGAATACTCCTACAATGAGCAGTTCTTC
TRBV28	-	TRBJ2-7	TRBD2	CASSLWDSGRSYEQYF	TGTGCCAGCAGTTTATGGGATAGCGGGAGGTCCTACGAGCAGTACTTC
TRBV7-9	-	TRBJ1-3	-	CASSLATGTLHTIYF	TGTGCCAGCAGCTTAGCCACAGGGACGCTCCACACCATATATTTT
TRBV23-1	-	TRBJ2-1	-	CASSQSLQDNEQFF	TGCGCCAGCAGTCAATCGTTACAGGACAATGAGCAGTTCTTC
TRBV19	-	TRBJ2-4	TRBD2	CASSKPSGGNIQYF	TGTGCCAGTAGTAAGCCTAGCGGGGGGAACATTCAGTACTTC
TRBV7-2	-	TRBJ1-3	-	CASSARAGTGPLSGNTIYF	TGTGCCAGCAGCGCCCGGGCGGGGACGGGACCTCTCTCTGGAAACACCATATATTTT
TRBV5-1	-	TRBJ2-3	-	CASSETGTGEDTQYF	TGCGCCAGCAGTGAGACCGGGACTGGGGAAGATACGCAGTATTTT
TRBV30	-	TRBJ2-1	TRBD1	CAWTGGINEQFF	TGTGCCTGGACAGGGGGTATTAATGAGCAGTTCTTC
TRBV7-8	-	TRBJ1-5	-	CASSSGPRRDTSTQPQHF	TGTGCCAGCAGCTCCGGACCACGCCGGGACACGAGTACTCAGCCCCAGCATTTT
TRBV4-2	-	TRBJ2-3	TRBD2	CASSQERASGGPYTDTQYF	TGTGCCAGCAGCCAAGAAAGGGCTAGCGGGGGGCCGTACACAGATACGCAGTATTTT
TRBV15	-	TRBJ1-6	TRBD1	CATSRARDRDSSTYNSPLHF	TGTGCCACCAGCAGAGCTAGGGACAGAGACTCCAGTACCTATAATTCACCCCTCCACTTT
TRBV7-6	once	TRBJ2-2	TRBD2	CASSSGLAGGPWTGELFF	TGTGCCAGCAGCTCGGGACTAGCGGGGGGGCCGTGGACCGGGGAGCTGTTTTTT
TRBV19	-	TRBJ1-1	TRBD1	CASTLGQGVGTEAFF	TGTGCCAGTACCCTTGGGCAGGGGGTTGGTACTGAAGCTTTCTTT
TRBV6-1	-	TRBJ1-6	-	CASSRSGPYNSPLHF	TGTGCCAGCAGTAGATCAGGTCCTTATAATTCACCCCTCCACTTT
TRBV5-4	-	TRBJ2-7	TRBD2	CASAPGLARDEQYF	TGTGCCAGCGCCCCGGGACTAGCTCGCGACGAGCAGTACTTC
TRBV25-1	few	TRBJ1-4	-	CASSEGGNEKLFF	TGTGCCAGCAGTGAAGGGGGGAATGAAAAACTGTTTTTT
TRBV27	once	TRBJ2-7	TRBD1	CASSGTGTGVYEQYF	TGTGCCAGCAGTGGAACAGGGACAGGGGTTTACGAGCAGTACTTC
TRBV2	-	TRBJ2-7	TRBD1	CASSGETGVGEQYF	TGTGCCAGCAGTGGGGAGACAGGGGTGGGGGAGCAGTACTTC
TRBV6-1	-	TRBJ1-1	TRBD1	CASSIRTGEAFF	TGTGCCAGCAGTATCCGGACAGGGGAGGCTTTCTTT
TRBV5-4	-	TRBJ2-2	TRBD2	CASSPYAPGLGAGELFF	TGTGCCAGCAGCCCCTACGCCCCGGGACTAGGGGCCGGGGAGCTGTTTTTT